The source of this T cell receptor beta chain is a study of T cells and copy number aberrations in small-cell lung cancer. Collected at least 2 cm from the tumor margin, the adjacent lung showed no malignant cells. Using immunoSEQ multiplex PCR, the repertoire was profiled, and TCRdb retains in-frame clones only, with some absent. The repertoire holds around 1,700 clones, with around four fifths as singletons. CDR1 and CDR2 (germline): LGHNA, YNFKEQ. With 3 bases removed from V and 1 base from J, the gap between germline ends came to 12 bases. CDR3 length: 15 residues. The material sequenced was normal tissue next to the tumor. The sequence derives from a man in his 60s with small cell lung cancer. The rearrangement uses TRBV4-2 and TRBJ1-1; tentative D call: TRBD1 (6 bases). The CDR3 nucleotides read TGTGCCAGCAGCCAGGGGGGCAGCGGGAACACTGAAGCTTTCTTT. As protein: CASSQGGSGNTEAFF.